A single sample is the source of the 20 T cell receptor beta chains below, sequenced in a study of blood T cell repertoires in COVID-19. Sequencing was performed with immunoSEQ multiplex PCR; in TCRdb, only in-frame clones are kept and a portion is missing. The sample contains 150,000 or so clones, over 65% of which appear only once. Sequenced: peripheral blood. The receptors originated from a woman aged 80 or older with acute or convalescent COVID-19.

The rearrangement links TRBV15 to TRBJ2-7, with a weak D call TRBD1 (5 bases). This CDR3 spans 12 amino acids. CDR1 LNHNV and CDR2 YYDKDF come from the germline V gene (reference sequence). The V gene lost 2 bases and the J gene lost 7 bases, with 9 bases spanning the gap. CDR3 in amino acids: CATSRPRDEQYF. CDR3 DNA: TGTGCCACCAGCAGACCCAGGGATGAGCAGTACTTC.

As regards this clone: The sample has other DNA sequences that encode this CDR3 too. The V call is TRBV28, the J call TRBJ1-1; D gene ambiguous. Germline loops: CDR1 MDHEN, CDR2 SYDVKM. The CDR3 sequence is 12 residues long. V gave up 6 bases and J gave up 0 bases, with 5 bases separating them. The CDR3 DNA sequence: TGTGCCAGCAGATACTTGAACACTGAAGCTTTCTTT. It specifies CASRYLNTEAFF.

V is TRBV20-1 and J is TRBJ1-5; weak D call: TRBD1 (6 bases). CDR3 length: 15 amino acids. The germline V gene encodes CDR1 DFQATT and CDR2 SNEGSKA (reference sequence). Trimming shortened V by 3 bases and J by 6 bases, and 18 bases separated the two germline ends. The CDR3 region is CSASRSGGGFQPQHF. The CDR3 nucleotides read TGCAGTGCTAGTAGGTCGGGAGGGGGATTTCAGCCCCAGCATTTT.

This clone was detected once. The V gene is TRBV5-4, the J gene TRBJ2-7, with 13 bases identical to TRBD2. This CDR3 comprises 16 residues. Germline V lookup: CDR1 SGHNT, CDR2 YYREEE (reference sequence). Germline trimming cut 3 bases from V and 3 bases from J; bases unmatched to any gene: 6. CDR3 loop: CASSSGLAGDLYEQYF. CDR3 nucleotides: TGTGCCAGCAGCTCCGGACTAGCGGGAGATCTCTACGAGCAGTACTTC. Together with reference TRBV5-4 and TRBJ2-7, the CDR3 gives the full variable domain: ETGVTQSPTHLIKTRGQQVTLRCSSQSGHNTVSWYQQALGQGPQFIFQYYREEENGRGNFPPRFSGLQFPNYSSELNVNALELDDSALYLCASSSGLAGDLYEQYFGPGTRLTVT.

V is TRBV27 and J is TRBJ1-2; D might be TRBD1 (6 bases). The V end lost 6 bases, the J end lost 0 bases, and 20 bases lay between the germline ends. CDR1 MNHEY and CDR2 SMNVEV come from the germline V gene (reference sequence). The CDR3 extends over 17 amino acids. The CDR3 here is CASSPVVRGWANYGYTF. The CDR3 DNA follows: TGTGCCAGCAGCCCCGTGGTCAGGGGTTGGGCTAACTATGGCTACACCTTC.

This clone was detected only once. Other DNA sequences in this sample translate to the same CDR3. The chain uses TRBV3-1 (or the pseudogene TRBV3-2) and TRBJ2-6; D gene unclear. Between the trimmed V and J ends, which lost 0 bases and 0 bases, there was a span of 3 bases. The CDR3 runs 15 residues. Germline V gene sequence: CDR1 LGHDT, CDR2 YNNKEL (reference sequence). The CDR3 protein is CASSQDLSGANVLTF. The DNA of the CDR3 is TGTGCCAGCAGCCAAGATCTCTCTGGGGCCAACGTCCTGACTTTC.

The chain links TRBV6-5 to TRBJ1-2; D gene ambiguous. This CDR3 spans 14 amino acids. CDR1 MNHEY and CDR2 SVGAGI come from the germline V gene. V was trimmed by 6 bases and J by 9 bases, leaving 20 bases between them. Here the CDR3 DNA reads TGTGCCAGCAGCCTTGATTTGGCTTCTCACCGCTACACCTTC. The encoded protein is CASSLDLASHRYTF.

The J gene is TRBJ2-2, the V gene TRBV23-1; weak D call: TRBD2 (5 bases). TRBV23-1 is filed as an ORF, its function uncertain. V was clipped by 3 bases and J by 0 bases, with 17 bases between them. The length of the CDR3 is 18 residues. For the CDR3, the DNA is TGCGCCAGCAGTCAGGGAATGGACTCACAACCGAACACCGGGGAGCTGTTTTTT. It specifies CASSQGMDSQPNTGELFF.

DNA for the CDR3: TGTGCCAGCGTTTCGGGGTACACCGGGGAGCTGTTTTTT. It translates to CASVSGYTGELFF. This chain uses TRBV28 with TRBJ2-2; D might be TRBD2 (5 bases). The germline V gene has CDR1 MDHEN and CDR2 SYDVKM. Trimming took off 8 bases at V and 3 bases at J, with 10 bases between the two ends. The CDR3 is made up of 13 amino acids.

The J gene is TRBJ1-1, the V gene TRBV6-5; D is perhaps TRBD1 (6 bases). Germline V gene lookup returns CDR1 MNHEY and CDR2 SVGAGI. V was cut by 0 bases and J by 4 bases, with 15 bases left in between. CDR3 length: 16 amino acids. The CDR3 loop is CASSYSRAGAATEAFF. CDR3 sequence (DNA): TGTGCCAGCAGTTACTCGCGGGCAGGGGCGGCCACTGAAGCTTTCTTT.

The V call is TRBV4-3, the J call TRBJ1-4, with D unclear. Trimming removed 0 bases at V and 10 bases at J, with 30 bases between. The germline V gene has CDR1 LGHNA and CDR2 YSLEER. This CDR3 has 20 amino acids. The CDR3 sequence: CASSQDIRLGAAPTAGKLFF. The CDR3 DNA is TGCGCCAGCAGCCAAGATATCCGTCTCGGTGCAGCACCCACGGCGGGAAAACTGTTTTTT.

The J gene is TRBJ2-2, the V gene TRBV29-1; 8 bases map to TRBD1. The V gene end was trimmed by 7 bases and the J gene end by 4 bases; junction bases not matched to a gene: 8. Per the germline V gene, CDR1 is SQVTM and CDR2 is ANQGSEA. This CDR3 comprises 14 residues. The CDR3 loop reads CSGWTGISTGELFF. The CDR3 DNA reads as TGCAGCGGCTGGACAGGGATCTCCACCGGGGAGCTGTTTTTT.

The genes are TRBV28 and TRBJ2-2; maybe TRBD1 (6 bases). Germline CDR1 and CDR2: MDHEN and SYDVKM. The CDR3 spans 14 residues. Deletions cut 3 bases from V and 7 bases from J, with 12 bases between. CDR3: CASSLWGQGGELFF. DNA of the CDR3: TGTGCCAGCAGTTTGTGGGGGCAAGGCGGGGAGCTGTTTTTT.

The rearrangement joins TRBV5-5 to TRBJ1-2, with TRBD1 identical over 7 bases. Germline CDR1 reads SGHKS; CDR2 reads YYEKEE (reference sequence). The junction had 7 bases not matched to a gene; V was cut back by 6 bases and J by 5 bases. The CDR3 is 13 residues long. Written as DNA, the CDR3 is TGTGCCAGCATGGACAGGACGCCTTATGGCTACACCTTC. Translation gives CASMDRTPYGYTF.

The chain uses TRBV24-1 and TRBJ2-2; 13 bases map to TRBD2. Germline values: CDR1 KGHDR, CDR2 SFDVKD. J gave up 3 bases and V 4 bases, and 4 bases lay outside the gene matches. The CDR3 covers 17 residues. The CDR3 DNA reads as TGTGCCACCAGTGACCGACTAGCGGGAGGCCACACCGGGGAGCTGTTTTTT. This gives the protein CATSDRLAGGHTGELFF.

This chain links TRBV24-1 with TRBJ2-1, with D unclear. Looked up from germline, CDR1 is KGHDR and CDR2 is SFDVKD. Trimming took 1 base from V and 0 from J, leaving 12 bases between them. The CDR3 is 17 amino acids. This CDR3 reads CATSDFSPESSYNEQFF. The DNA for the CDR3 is TGTGCCACCAGTGATTTTTCCCCTGAGAGCTCCTACAATGAGCAGTTCTTC.

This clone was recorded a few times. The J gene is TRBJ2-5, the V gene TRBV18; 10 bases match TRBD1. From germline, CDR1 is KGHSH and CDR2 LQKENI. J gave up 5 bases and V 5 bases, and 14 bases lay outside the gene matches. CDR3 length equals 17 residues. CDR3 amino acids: CASSEALRQGAKETQYF. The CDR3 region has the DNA TGTGCCAGCTCAGAAGCCCTTCGACAGGGGGCCAAGGAGACCCAGTACTTC.

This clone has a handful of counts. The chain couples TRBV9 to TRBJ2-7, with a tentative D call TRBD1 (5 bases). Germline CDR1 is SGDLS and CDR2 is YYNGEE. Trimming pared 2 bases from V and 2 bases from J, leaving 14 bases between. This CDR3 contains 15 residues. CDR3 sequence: CASSVQDTTPYEQYF. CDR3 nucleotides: TGTGCCAGCAGCGTCCAGGACACCACCCCCTACGAGCAGTACTTC. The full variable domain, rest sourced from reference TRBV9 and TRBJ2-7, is DSGVTQTPKHLITATGQRVTLRCSPRSGDLSVYWYQQSLDQGLQFLIQYYNGEERAKGNILERFSAQQFPDLHSELNLSSLELGDSALYFCASSVQDTTPYEQYFGPGTRLTVT.

The CDR3 loop is CASSSSGSTSDGANVLTF. CDR3 DNA: TGCGCCAGCAGCTCTAGCGGATCCACCTCAGACGGGGCCAACGTCCTGACTTTC. The J gene is TRBJ2-6, the V gene TRBV5-1, with TRBD2 identical over 7 bases. Germline CDR1 SGHRS, CDR2 YFSETQ. Trimming cost V 3 bases and J 4 bases; bases outside gene matches: 13. The CDR3 runs 18 residues.

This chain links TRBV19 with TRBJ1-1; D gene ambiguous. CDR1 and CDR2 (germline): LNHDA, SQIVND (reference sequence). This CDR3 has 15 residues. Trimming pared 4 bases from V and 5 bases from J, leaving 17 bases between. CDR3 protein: CASSTRGGWQTEAFF. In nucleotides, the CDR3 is TGTGCCAGTAGTACCCGGGGAGGGTGGCAAACTGAAGCTTTCTTT.